A selection of T cell receptor beta chains follows, all from one sample in a study of blood T cell repertoires in COVID-19. Data came from immunoSEQ multiplex PCR; TCRdb stores just in-frame clones and leaves some out. The table shows about 120,000 clones, with around three quarters occurring only once. Source material: peripheral blood. These TCRs come from a man aged 35-49 years with active or convalescent COVID-19. CDR3s include the opening cysteine and the closing phenylalanine or tryptophan. D genes are given only for firm matches. Clone size appears in some rows only: once, few, many, or a class for an expanded clone.

D gene	clone size	J gene	V gene	CDR3 DNA	CDR3 protein
TRBD2	once	TRBJ2-7	TRBV5-6	TGTGCCAGCAGCTTGGCCGGCGGGGGATGGTACGAGCAGTACTTC	CASSLAGGGWYEQYF
-	-	TRBJ2-2	TRBV5-1	TGCGCCAGCAGGCCGAGTCCCGGGGAGCTGTTTTTT	CASRPSPGELFF
TRBD1	-	TRBJ1-1	TRBV20-1	TGCAGTGCTTACAGGGGAACTGAAGCTTTCTTT	CSAYRGTEAFF
-	-	TRBJ2-4	TRBV6-5	TGTGCCACCCAGGGGTGGCGAAACATTCAGTACTTC	CATQGWRNIQYF
-	-	TRBJ2-1	TRBV6-4	TGTGCCAGCAGTGAGGGGACATACAATGAGCAGTTCTTC	CASSEGTYNEQFF
-	-	TRBJ2-1	TRBV18	TGTGCCAGCTCACAGTCAGGAGGGGGCTATGAGCAGTTCTTC	CASSQSGGGYEQFF
-	-	TRBJ1-1	TRBV2	TGTGCCAGCAGTGAAGGGACAGTCCTTGAAGCTTTCTTT	CASSEGTVLEAFF
-	-	TRBJ1-4	TRBV4-2	TGTGCCAGCAGCCCAGGGGACGGGGCACCTAATGAAAAACTGTTTTTT	CASSPGDGAPNEKLFF
-	-	TRBJ1-1	TRBV6-2/TRBV6-3	TGTGCCAGCAGTTACAACCCCCGGGAAGGGGGCACTGAAGCTTTCTTT	CASSYNPREGGTEAFF
TRBD1	-	TRBJ1-2	TRBV5-6	TGTGCCAGCAGCTTGTTCCGACAGGGGGCAGAAGGCTACACCTTC	CASSLFRQGAEGYTF
-	-	TRBJ1-1	TRBV7-2	TGTGCCAGCAGCTTAGTTTCAGGATCGAACACTGAAGCTTTCTTT	CASSLVSGSNTEAFF
TRBD1	-	TRBJ1-6	TRBV3-1/TRBV3-2	TGTGCCAGCACCCATTGGGGACAGGGCAATTCACCCCTCCACTTT	CASTHWGQGNSPLHF
-	-	TRBJ1-1	TRBV24-1	TGTGCCACCTCTCCCGGGGTAGACGGGGACACTGAAGCTTTCTTT	CATSPGVDGDTEAFF
-	-	TRBJ1-4	TRBV12-3/TRBV12-4	TGTGCCAGCAGTTTGGCTCGGGGAGAAAAACTGTTTTTT	CASSLARGEKLFF
TRBD2	once	TRBJ2-1	TRBV5-5	TGTGCCAGCAGCGCCGGGACTAGCGGTGAGCAGTTCTTC	CASSAGTSGEQFF
TRBD1	once	TRBJ1-2	TRBV7-2	TGTGCCAGCAGCTTGGACAGGGGCTATGGCTACACCTTC	CASSLDRGYGYTF
TRBD1	-	TRBJ2-7	TRBV5-1	TGCGCCAGCAGCCCAAACCCGGGACAGAGGGGGTACGAGCAGTACTTC	CASSPNPGQRGYEQYF
-	-	TRBJ1-2	TRBV19	TGTGCCAGTAGTCCCCAGGGGTACCATGGCTACACCTTC	CASSPQGYHGYTF
-	many	TRBJ1-6	TRBV2	TGTGCCAGCACTCCTACAGGGAATAATTCACCCCTCCACTTT	CASTPTGNNSPLHF
-	-	TRBJ1-5	TRBV27	TGTGCCAGCAGTTGGTCGGGGAACAAGCCCCAGCATTTT	CASSWSGNKPQHF
TRBD2	-	TRBJ2-3	TRBV10-1	TGCGCCAGCAGTGAGTCGGGGCGGGGGGTCGGAGATACGCAGTATTTT	CASSESGRGVGDTQYF
-	-	TRBJ2-5	TRBV10-3	TGTGCCATCAGTTTGACAGGACAAGAGACCCAGTACTTC	CAISLTGQETQYF
TRBD1	-	TRBJ2-3	TRBV24-1	TGTGCCACCGGGGGACAGGGGACAGATACGCAGTATTTT	CATGGQGTDTQYF
-	-	TRBJ2-7	TRBV4-3	TGCGCCAGCAGCCAAGCCGTCGGGTCCCCCTACGAGCAGTACTTC	CASSQAVGSPYEQYF
TRBD1	-	TRBJ1-6	TRBV5-1	TGCGCCAGCTGCGGGACAGGCGGGTCACCCCTCCACTTT	CASCGTGGSPLHF
-	-	TRBJ1-3	TRBV29-1	TGCAGCGTTGGACAGCTCGCCTCTGGAAACACCATATATTTT	CSVGQLASGNTIYF
TRBD1	many	TRBJ1-3	TRBV18	TGTGCCAGCTCACTTACCGGACAGGGGGCAGCTGGAAACACCATATATTTT	CASSLTGQGAAGNTIYF
TRBD2	-	TRBJ2-3	TRBV20-1	TGCAGTGCTAGTACGGCTAGCGGGAGGATGAGCACAGATACGCAGTATTTT	CSASTASGRMSTDTQYF
-	-	TRBJ1-4	TRBV6-6	TGTGCCAGCAGTTACTCTGGAGCTGAAAAACTGTTTTTT	CASSYSGAEKLFF
-	once	TRBJ2-5	TRBV30	TGTGCCTGGAGTGTACAGGCAGGCCCCACAAAGACCCAGTACTTC	CAWSVQAGPTKTQYF
TRBD1	-	TRBJ2-7	TRBV7-9	TGTGCCAGCAGCTTCGGACAGGGCCACTCCTACGAGCAGTACTTC	CASSFGQGHSYEQYF
-	-	TRBJ2-7	TRBV7-8	TGTGCCAGCAGCTCAAAAATATCCGGGACTCCCAGCGAGCAGTACTTC	CASSSKISGTPSEQYF
-	-	TRBJ1-5	TRBV7-2	TGTGCCAGCGGGGGGGAGGGGAATCAGCCCCAGCATTTT	CASGGEGNQPQHF
-	few	TRBJ1-3	TRBV5-1	TGCGCCAGCAGCCCGGACAGCTCTGGAAACACCATATATTTT	CASSPDSSGNTIYF
-	-	TRBJ2-2	TRBV10-3	TGTGCCATCAGTCGGCCTCAGCAGGGCGCCGGGGAGCTGTTTTTT	CAISRPQQGAGELFF
-	-	TRBJ1-3	TRBV6-5	TGTGCCAGCAACGCCCTAGCTGGAAACACCATATATTTT	CASNALAGNTIYF
-	-	TRBJ2-1	TRBV2	TGTGCCAGCAGTGACTCGGGGAATGAGCAGTTCTTC	CASSDSGNEQFF
TRBD1	-	TRBJ2-3	TRBV6-2/TRBV6-3	TGTGCCAGCAGTCGTCCGAGACAGGGGTCCAGGGATACGCAGTATTTT	CASSRPRQGSRDTQYF
-	-	TRBJ1-2	TRBV28	TGTGCCAGCAGTTTATGGCACCTAGGCTATGGCTACACCTTC	CASSLWHLGYGYTF